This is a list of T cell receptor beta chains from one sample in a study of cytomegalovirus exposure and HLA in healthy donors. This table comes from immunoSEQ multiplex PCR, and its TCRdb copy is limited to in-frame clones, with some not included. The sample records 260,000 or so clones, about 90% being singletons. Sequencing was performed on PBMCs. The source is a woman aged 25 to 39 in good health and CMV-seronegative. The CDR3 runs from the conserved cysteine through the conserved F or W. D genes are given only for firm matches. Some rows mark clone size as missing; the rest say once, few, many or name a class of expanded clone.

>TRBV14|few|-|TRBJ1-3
CASSQGTAPGNTIYF
TGTGCCAGCAGCCAAGGGACAGCCCCTGGAAACACCATATATTTT
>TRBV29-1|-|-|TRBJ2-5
CSVRDGQETQYF
TGCAGCGTTCGGGACGGCCAAGAGACCCAGTACTTC
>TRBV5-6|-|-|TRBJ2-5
CASSGGTVQETQYF
TGTGCCAGCAGCGGAGGGACAGTCCAAGAGACCCAGTACTTC
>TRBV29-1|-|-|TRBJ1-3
CSVVVGSGNTIYF
TGCAGCGTTGTGGTGGGCTCTGGAAACACCATATATTTT
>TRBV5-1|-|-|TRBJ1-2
CASSSGQLDYGYTF
TGCGCCAGCAGCTCCGGACAGTTAGACTATGGCTACACCTTC
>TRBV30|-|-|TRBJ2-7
CAWSVGRSYEQYF
TGTGCCTGGAGTGTAGGGCGCTCCTACGAGCAGTACTTC
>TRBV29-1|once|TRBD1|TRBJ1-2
CSASPNRGGYGYGYTF
TGCAGCGCCAGCCCGAACAGGGGTGGATATGGGTATGGCTACACCTTC
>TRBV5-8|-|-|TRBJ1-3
CASRSRGSGNTIYF
TGTGCCAGCAGAAGTAGGGGCTCTGGAAACACCATATATTTT
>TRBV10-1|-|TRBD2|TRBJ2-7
CASLREQRDYEQYF
TGCGCCAGCCTCCGGGAGCAGCGGGACTACGAGCAGTACTTC
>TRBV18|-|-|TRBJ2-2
CASSPSRDFDTGELFF
TGTGCCAGCTCACCTTCCCGGGACTTTGACACCGGGGAGCTGTTTTTT
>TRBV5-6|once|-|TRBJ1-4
CASSLGDRNNEKLFF
TGTGCCAGCAGCTTGGGAGACAGAAATAATGAAAAACTGTTTTTT
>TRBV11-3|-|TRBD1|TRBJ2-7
CASSLGDRGRPSYEQYF
TGTGCCAGCAGCTTAGGGGACAGGGGGCGCCCCTCCTACGAGCAGTACTTC
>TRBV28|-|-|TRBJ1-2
CASSLTRQLYGYTF
TGTGCCAGCAGTCTAACTCGACAGCTCTATGGCTACACCTTC
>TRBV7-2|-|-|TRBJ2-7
CASSREPYEQYF
TGTGCCAGCAGCCGAGAGCCCTACGAGCAGTACTTC
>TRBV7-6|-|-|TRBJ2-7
CASSLFIGSDYEQYF
TGTGCCAGCAGCTTATTTATAGGCTCCGACTACGAGCAGTACTTC
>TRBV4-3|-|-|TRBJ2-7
CASSQVGQGNYEQYF
TGCGCCAGCAGCCAAGTTGGGCAGGGAAACTACGAGCAGTACTTC
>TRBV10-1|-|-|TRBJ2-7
CASSGGAPNYEQYF
TGCGCCAGCAGTGGGGGGGCCCCTAACTACGAGCAGTACTTC
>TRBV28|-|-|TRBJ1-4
CASSQAFEKLFF
TGTGCCAGCAGCCAGGCGTTTGAAAAACTGTTTTTT
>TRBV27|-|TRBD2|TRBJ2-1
CASSLLGLAGINEQFF
TGTGCCAGCAGTTTACTGGGACTAGCGGGAATCAATGAGCAGTTCTTC
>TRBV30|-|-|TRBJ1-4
CAWSPWGGHDNEKLFF
TGTGCCTGGAGTCCATGGGGGGGGCACGATAATGAAAAACTGTTTTTT
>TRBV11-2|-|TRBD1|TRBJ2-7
CASSAGTGVREQYF
TGTGCCAGCAGCGCAGGGACAGGGGTTCGGGAGCAGTACTTC
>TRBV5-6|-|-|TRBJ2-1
CASSSRGAANEQFF
TGTGCCAGCAGCTCCCGAGGAGCGGCCAATGAGCAGTTCTTC
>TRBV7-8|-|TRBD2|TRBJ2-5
CASSLSGRAETQYF
TGTGCCAGCAGCCTAAGCGGGAGGGCAGAGACCCAGTACTTC
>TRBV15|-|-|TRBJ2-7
CATSKGFTGTYEQYF
TGTGCCACCAGCAAAGGGTTTACAGGGACCTACGAGCAGTACTTC
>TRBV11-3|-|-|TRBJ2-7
CASSMSPTGSEQYF
TGTGCCAGCAGCATGTCACCCACAGGGAGCGAGCAGTACTTC
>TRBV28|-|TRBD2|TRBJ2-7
CASSFVGLAYEQYF
TGTGCCAGCAGTTTCGTAGGACTAGCCTACGAGCAGTACTTC
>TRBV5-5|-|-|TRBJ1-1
CASTPRTAWLPNTEAFF
TGTGCCAGCACCCCGAGGACGGCCTGGCTTCCGAACACTGAAGCTTTCTTT
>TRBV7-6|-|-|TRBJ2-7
CASSLALGGEQYF
TGTGCCAGCAGCTTAGCACTAGGGGGCGAGCAGTACTTC
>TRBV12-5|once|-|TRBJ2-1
CASGMDFYRQFF
TGTGCTAGTGGCATGGACTTTTATCGGCAGTTCTTC
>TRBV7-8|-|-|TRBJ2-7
CASSHGVVQISYEQYF
TGTGCCAGCAGCCATGGTGTGGTACAGATATCCTACGAGCAGTACTTC
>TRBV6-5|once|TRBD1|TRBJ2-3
CASRPGQATDTQYF
TGTGCCAGCAGACCCGGACAGGCCACAGATACGCAGTATTTT
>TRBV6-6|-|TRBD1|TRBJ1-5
CASSYNRGNNQPQHF
TGTGCCAGCAGTTACAACAGGGGGAATAATCAGCCCCAGCATTTT
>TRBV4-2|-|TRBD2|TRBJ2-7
CASSQGPRDYQSRGQYF
TGTGCCAGCAGCCAGGGCCCTAGGGACTATCAATCGAGAGGGCAGTACTTC
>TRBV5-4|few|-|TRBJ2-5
CASSPGRGPRVETQYF
TGTGCCAGCAGCCCGGGACGGGGCCCAAGGGTGGAGACCCAGTACTTC
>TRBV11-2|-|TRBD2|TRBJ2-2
CASSFWAGGMNTGELFF
TGTGCCAGCAGCTTTTGGGCGGGAGGGATGAACACCGGGGAGCTGTTTTTT
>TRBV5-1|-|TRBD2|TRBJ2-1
CASSQKILAGGDEQFF
TGCGCCAGCAGCCAAAAAATACTAGCGGGAGGGGATGAGCAGTTCTTC
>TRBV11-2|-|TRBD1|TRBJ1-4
CASSFGQGLMEKLFF
TGTGCCAGCAGCTTCGGACAGGGTCTGATGGAAAAACTGTTTTTT
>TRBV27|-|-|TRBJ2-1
CASGSGASYNEQFF
TGTGCCAGTGGTAGTGGTGCATCCTACAATGAGCAGTTCTTC
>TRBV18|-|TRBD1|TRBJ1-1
CASSRWTGDTEAFF
TGTGCCAGCTCACGTTGGACAGGAGACACTGAAGCTTTCTTT
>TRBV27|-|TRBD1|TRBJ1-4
CASSFRQGAELFF
TGTGCCAGCAGTTTCCGACAGGGGGCGGAACTGTTTTTT
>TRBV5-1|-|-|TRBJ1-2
CASSDIRDEEGYTF
TGCGCCAGCAGTGATATCCGGGACGAAGAGGGCTACACCTTC
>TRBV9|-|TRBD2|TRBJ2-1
CASSGPPRAGVNEQFF
TGTGCCAGCAGCGGCCCACCCAGAGCGGGAGTGAATGAGCAGTTCTTC